One sample yielded the 16 T cell receptor beta chains listed below, sequenced in a study of blood T cell repertoires in COVID-19. The assay was immunoSEQ multiplex PCR, and TCRdb's table has in-frame clones only and misses some. Here the sample spans 150,000 to 200,000 clones, about 92% being singletons. The sample consisted of peripheral blood. All receptors come from a man aged 55-75 years with active or convalescent COVID-19.

V is TRBV27 and J is TRBJ1-2, with a weak D call TRBD1 (6 bases). The CDR3 runs to 14 residues. Trimming shortened V by 4 bases and J by 7 bases, and 16 bases separated the two germline ends. CDR1 is MNHEY, CDR2 SMNVEV, per germline (reference sequence). CDR3 region: CASSSQTGNRGYTF. The DNA for the CDR3 is TGTGCCAGCAGTTCCCAAACAGGGAATCGTGGCTACACCTTC.

The chain links TRBV19 to TRBJ1-1; D perhaps matches TRBD1 (5 bases). CDR1 is LNHDA, CDR2 SQIVND, per germline (reference sequence). V lost 6 bases and J lost 4, with 15 bases in between. There are 14 residues in the CDR3. Written as DNA, the CDR3 is TGTGCCAGTAGATGGGACTGGACAAGCACTGAAGCTTTCTTT. Protein: CASRWDWTSTEAFF.

This rearrangement joins TRBV10-3 to TRBJ1-3; TRBD1 matches at 9 bases. The J segment lost 3 bases and the V segment lost 6 bases, leaving 9 bases of the junction unmatched. The CDR3 loop spans 16 amino acids. Germline assignment: CDR1 ENHRY and CDR2 SYGVKD. DNA of the CDR3: TGTGCCATCAGCGGGGGGACAGGGTATCATGGAAACACCATATATTTT. Amino acid sequence: CAISGGTGYHGNTIYF.

V is TRBV5-6 and J is TRBJ1-2; 9 bases align to TRBD1. After removal of 4 bases from V and 8 bases from J, the junction contained 9 bases not matched to a gene. This CDR3 spans 14 amino acids. Germline CDR1 reads SGHDT; CDR2 reads YYEEEE. The CDR3 region has the DNA TGTGCCAGCAGCCACGTGGGACAGGGTTCGGGCTACACCTTC. This sequence encodes CASSHVGQGSGYTF.

CDR3 DNA sequence: TGCAGCGTTGAAGGGGACAGGGAATACTATGGCTACACCTTC. It is translated as CSVEGDREYYGYTF. This sequence joins TRBV29-1 and TRBJ1-2; 9 positions agree with TRBD1. The CDR3 spans 14 residues. Germline V gene data show CDR1 as SQVTM and CDR2 as ANQGSEA. The V segment lost 1 base and the J segment 3 bases; nucleotides outside the gene matches: 3.

V usage is TRBV7-2 and J usage is TRBJ2-1; D possibly corresponds to TRBD1 (7 bases). The CDR3 spans 15 residues. Germline assignment: CDR1 SGHTA and CDR2 FQGNSA. Trimming left V 5 bases short and J 2 bases short, with 13 bases between. This chain's CDR3 is CASSNTGEAYNEQFF. The CDR3, as DNA: TGTGCCAGCAGCAACACAGGGGAGGCCTACAATGAGCAGTTCTTC.

This clone was found a few times. V is TRBV25-1 and J is TRBJ2-7; perhaps TRBD1 as D (5 bases). This CDR3 is built from 15 residues. V was clipped by 3 bases and J by 4 bases, with 16 bases between them. The V gene's germline CDR1 is MGHDK and CDR2 SYGVNS. CDR3 residues: CASSDSGQGFYEQYF. The CDR3 DNA sequence: TGTGCCAGCAGTGACTCCGGGCAGGGATTTTACGAGCAGTACTTC.

The genes are TRBV15 and TRBJ1-1; D uncertain. Trimming shortened V by 1 base and J by 4 bases, and 13 bases separated the two germline ends. CDR3 length: 15 residues. Germline values: CDR1 LNHNV, CDR2 YYDKDF (reference sequence). CDR3 amino acids: CATSRVSRGGTEAFF. In DNA form, the CDR3 reads TGTGCCACCAGCAGAGTAAGTCGGGGAGGCACTGAAGCTTTCTTT. The variable domain in full, completed from reference TRBV15 and TRBJ1-1, reads DAMVIQNPRYQVTQFGKPVTLSCSQTLNHNVMYWYQQKSSQAPKLLFHYYDKDFNNEADTPDNFQSRRPNTSFCFLDIRSPGLGDTAMYLCATSRVSRGGTEAFFGQGTRLTVV.

The V gene is TRBV7-9, the J gene TRBJ1-1, with D perhaps TRBD1 (6 bases). Germline-derived CDR1 and CDR2 are SEHNR and FQNEAQ (reference sequence). The CDR3 loop spans 13 amino acids. Deletions cut 5 bases from V and 11 bases from J, with 18 bases between. For the CDR3, the DNA is TGTGCCAGCAGCCCGGGGGGGGCTGTAGTGGCTTTCTTT. This codes for CASSPGGAVVAFF.

This rearrangement joins TRBV10-1 to TRBJ2-3; TRBD2 matches at 7 bases. The J segment lost 3 bases and the V segment lost 3 bases, leaving 6 bases of the junction unmatched. Germline V lookup: CDR1 WNHNN, CDR2 SYGVQD (reference sequence). The CDR3 spans 15 residues. CDR3 DNA: TGCGCCAGCAGTGATTGCGGGAGAGAAACAGATACGCAGTATTTT. The encoded protein is CASSDCGRETDTQYF.

This clone was seen just once. The genes are TRBV14 and TRBJ2-7, with TRBD2 identical over 10 bases. The trim removed 1 base at V and 4 bases at J, leaving 7 bases unmatched. This CDR3 region has 16 residues. Germline V gene lookup returns CDR1 SGHDN and CDR2 FVKESK. The chain's CDR3 is CASSQGLPAGGYEQYF. The CDR3 nucleotides read TGTGCCAGCAGCCAAGGTCTCCCAGCGGGGGGGTACGAGCAGTACTTC.

CDR3 bases: TGTGCCAGCAGCCAATCGGGACTAGCTTTCTACAATGAGCAGTTCTTC. Translation gives CASSQSGLAFYNEQFF. The rearrangement uses TRBV13 and TRBJ2-1; 9 bases match TRBD2. CDR3 length: 16 amino acids. Germline loops: CDR1 PRHDT, CDR2 FYEKMQ (reference sequence). Losses at the gene ends were 5 bases for V and 3 bases for J; bases not matched to a gene: 8.

This rearrangement joins TRBV19 to TRBJ1-1; no reliable D call. The CDR3 is 14 amino acids. Germline CDR1 and CDR2: LNHDA and SQIVND (reference sequence). V was trimmed by 4 bases and J by 1 base, leaving 10 bases between them. The CDR3 coding sequence is TGTGCCAGTAGTAGAGGAATCGAGAACACTGAAGCTTTCTTT. Translation: CASSRGIENTEAFF. Full variable domain (missing parts from reference TRBV19 and TRBJ1-1): DGGITQSPKYLFRKEGQNVTLSCEQNLNHDAMYWYRQDPGQGLRLIYYSQIVNDFQKGDIAEGYSVSREKKESFPLTVTSAQKNPTAFYLCASSRGIENTEAFFGQGTRLTVV.

CDR3 region: CASIRREKNTEAFF. The CDR3 nucleotides read TGTGCCAGTATTAGGAGAGAAAAGAACACTGAAGCTTTCTTT. The rearrangement joins TRBV19 to TRBJ1-1; D not resolved. The CDR3 sequence is 14 residues long. The germline gives CDR1 LNHDA, CDR2 SQIVND (reference sequence). V lost 7 bases, J lost 1 base, and 13 bases lay in between.

V gene TRBV5-1 combines with J gene TRBJ1-6; TRBD1 might be the D (5 bases). Germline V gene sequence: CDR1 SGHRS, CDR2 YFSETQ. This CDR3 is 18 amino acids long. Trimming took 1 base from V and 10 from J, leaving 24 bases between them. CDR3 loop: CASSLLGQGTIQGSPLHF. As DNA, the CDR3 is TGCGCCAGCAGCTTGTTAGGGCAGGGCACGATTCAAGGGTCACCCCTCCACTTT.

The chain recombines TRBV10-3 with TRBJ2-5; 7 bases fit TRBD2. CDR1 and CDR2 from the germline V gene are ENHRY and SYGVKD. V trimming: 4 bases; J trimming: 2 bases; junction bases outside the gene matches: 10. The CDR3 is 16 amino acids. The CDR3 region is CAISATRTSGQETQYF. As DNA, the CDR3 is TGTGCCATCAGTGCCACTCGGACTAGTGGTCAAGAGACCCAGTACTTC.